This entry features one T cell receptor (beta chain) sequence. Its antigen is not known. The source of the sample is a study of T cells in Graves' hyperthyroidism and ophthalmopathy. The CDR3 regions of TCR beta were amplified from RNA transcripts. First-round RT-PCR of the TCR CDR3 relied on the HTBI primer set. TCRdb used MiXCR to reprocess the multiplex PCR reads, holding one entry per CDR3 protein. The sample shows a few hundred thousand distinct CDR3 sequences, roughly 15% of them seen only once. Subjects with ophthalmopathy showed a Clinical Activity Score no lower than 3, a NOSPECS grade no lower than 4, and a duration shorter than 3 months. Uncontrolled infection, other autoimmune disease, pregnancy or lactation barred patients from enrollment. The PBMCs had their origin in less than 13 ml of fresh peripheral blood. This CDR3 is built from 13 residues. V dropped 10 bases and J dropped 2; count of bases not matched to a gene: 5. CDR1 and CDR2 (germline): MNHNS, SASEGT.

Overall study results and limits: Ophthalmopathy, as predicted by the model, came a median 6.5 months after the prediction.

This receptor was obtained from a young woman with Graves' ophthalmopathy. What was sequenced was blood. V and J are TRBV6-1 and TRBJ2-3; 8 bases map to TRBD1. Here the CDR3 reads CATGQDDTDTQYF. CDR3 DNA: TGTGCCACGGGACAGGACGACACAGATACGCAGTATTTT.